This TCR beta chain was sequenced during a study of blood T cell repertoires in COVID-19. Whole-study context: Acute-phase and convalescent COVID-19 samples originated in the United States, Italy and Spain. The cDNA or gDNA used as material had been derived from T cells, B-cell-depleted T cells, or PBMCs.

In the original analysis: Amplifying reference gene primers gave estimates of nucleated cell counts. The repertoire was sequenced with immunoSEQ multiplex PCR; TCRdb's copy has only in-frame clones and lacks some. That table is the source of V, J and clone size, and D and trimming were worked out from the DNA. This sample has about 100,000 clones, with about 81% found just once. The CDR3 consists of 14 residues. The germline gives CDR1 PRHDT, CDR2 FYEKMQ (reference sequence). With 6 bases clipped from V and 0 bases from J, the junction kept 5 bases outside the gene matches. J is TRBJ2-7 and V is TRBV13; 7 bases map to TRBD2. Sequencing was carried out using peripheral blood. The receptor was derived from a woman aged 60 to 75 with acute or convalescent COVID-19. CDR3 in amino acids: CASRRAGTSYEQYF. The CDR3 nucleotides read TGTGCCAGCAGAAGAGCGGGGACCTCCTACGAGCAGTACTTC.